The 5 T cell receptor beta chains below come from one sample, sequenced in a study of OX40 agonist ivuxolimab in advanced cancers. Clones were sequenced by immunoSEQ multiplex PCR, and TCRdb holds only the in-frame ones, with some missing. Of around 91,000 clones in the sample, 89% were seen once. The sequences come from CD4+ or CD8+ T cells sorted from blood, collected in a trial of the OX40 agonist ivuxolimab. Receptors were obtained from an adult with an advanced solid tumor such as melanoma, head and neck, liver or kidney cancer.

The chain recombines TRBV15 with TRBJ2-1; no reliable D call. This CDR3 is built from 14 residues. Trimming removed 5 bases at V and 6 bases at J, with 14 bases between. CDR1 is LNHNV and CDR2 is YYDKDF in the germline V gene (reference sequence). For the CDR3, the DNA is TGTGCCACCAGCCCGCGAAAACAGTTCAATGAGCAGTTCTTC. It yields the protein CATSPRKQFNEQFF.

The CDR3 protein is CASSLYSPRDTEAFF. DNA of the CDR3: TGTGCCAGCAGCTTATATTCCCCGCGTGACACTGAAGCTTTCTTT. The V and J genes are TRBV7-2 and TRBJ1-1; D is uncertain. The CDR3 spans 15 residues. Germline loops: CDR1 SGHTA, CDR2 FQGNSA. The V gene lost 2 bases and the J gene lost 3 bases, with 13 bases spanning the gap. Full variable domain (remainder filled in from reference TRBV7-2 and TRBJ1-1): GAGVSQSPSNKVTEKGKDVELRCDPISGHTALYWYRQSLGQGLEFLIYFQGNSAPDKSGLPSDRFSAERTGGSVSTLTIQRTQQEDSAVYLCASSLYSPRDTEAFFGQGTRLTVV.

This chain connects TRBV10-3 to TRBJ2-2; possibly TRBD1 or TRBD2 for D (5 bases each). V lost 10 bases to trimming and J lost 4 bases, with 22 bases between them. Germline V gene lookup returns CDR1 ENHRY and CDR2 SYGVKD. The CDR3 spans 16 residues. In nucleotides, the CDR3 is TGTGCCACGGGAATGTGGGGCCTGGGGAGCACCGGGGAGCTGTTTTTT. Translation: CATGMWGLGSTGELFF.

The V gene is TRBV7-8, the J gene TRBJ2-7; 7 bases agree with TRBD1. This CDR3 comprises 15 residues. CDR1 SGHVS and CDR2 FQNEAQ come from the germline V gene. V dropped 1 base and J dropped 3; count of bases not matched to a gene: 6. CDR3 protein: CASSLGGTAHYEQYV. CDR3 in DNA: TGTGCCAGCAGCTTAGGTGGGACAGCCCACTACGAGCAGTACGTC.

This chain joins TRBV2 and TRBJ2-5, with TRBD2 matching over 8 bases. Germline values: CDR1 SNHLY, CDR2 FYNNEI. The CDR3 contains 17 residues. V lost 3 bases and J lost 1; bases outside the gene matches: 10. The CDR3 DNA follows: TGTGCCAGCAGTGAGATCGGGAGGGCCCCCCTCCAAGAGACCCAGTACTTC. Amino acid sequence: CASSEIGRAPLQETQYF. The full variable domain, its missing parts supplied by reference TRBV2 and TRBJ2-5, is EPEVTQTPSHQVTQMGQEVILRCVPISNHLYFYWYRQILGQKVEFLVSFYNNEISEKSEIFDDQFSVERPDGSNFTLKIRSTKLEDSAMYFCASSEIGRAPLQETQYFGPGTRLLVL.